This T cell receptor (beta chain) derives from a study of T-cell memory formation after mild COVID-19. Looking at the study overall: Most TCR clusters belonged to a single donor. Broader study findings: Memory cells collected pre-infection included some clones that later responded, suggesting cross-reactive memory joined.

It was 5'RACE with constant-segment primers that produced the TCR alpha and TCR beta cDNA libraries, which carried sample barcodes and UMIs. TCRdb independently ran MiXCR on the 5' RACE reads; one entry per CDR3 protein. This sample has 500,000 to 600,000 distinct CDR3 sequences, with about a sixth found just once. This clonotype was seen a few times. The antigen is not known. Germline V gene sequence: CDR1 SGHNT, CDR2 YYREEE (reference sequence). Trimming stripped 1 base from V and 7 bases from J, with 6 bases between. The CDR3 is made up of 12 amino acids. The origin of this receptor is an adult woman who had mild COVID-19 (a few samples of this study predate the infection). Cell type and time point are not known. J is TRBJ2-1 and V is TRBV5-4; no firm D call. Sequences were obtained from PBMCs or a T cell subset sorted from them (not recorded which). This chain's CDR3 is CASSLYPNEQFF. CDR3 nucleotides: TGTGCCAGCAGCTTGTATCCGAATGAGCAGTTCTTC.